This T cell receptor beta chain was identified in a study of blood T cell repertoires in COVID-19. Across the study: Italy, Spain and the United States were the sources of the convalescent and acute COVID-19 samples.

How the authors handled the data: Amplification with reference gene primers provided the estimates of nucleated cell counts. Repertoires were generated with immunoSEQ multiplex PCR, while TCRdb's copy carries only in-frame clones and drops some. V and J calls plus clone size are reproduced from that table; the DNA served to infer D and trimming. The table includes around 39,000 clones, about 87% detected once. CDR3 length: 15 residues. Germline lookup yields CDR1 MNHEY and CDR2 SVGAGI. The J segment lost 2 bases and the V segment lost 2 bases, leaving 2 bases of the junction unmatched. The specimen was peripheral blood. The sequence was collected from a human donor in a cohort sampled during active COVID-19. The genes are TRBV6-5 and TRBJ1-1, with 10 bases identical to TRBD1. In DNA form, the CDR3 reads TGTGCCAGCAGTTACCGACAGGGGGCCAACACTGAAGCTTTCTTT. Its protein is CASSYRQGANTEAFF.